Listed below are T cell receptor beta chains from one sample, sequenced in a study of vaccination and CD4 T cells after COVID-19. One entry per CDR3 protein, called by TCRdb with MiXCR from the PCR reads. The table shows fewer than 15,000 distinct CDR3 sequences, with about 60% occurring only once. No antigen is known for these receptors. Sequences were obtained from CD4+ T cells from blood, cultured in vitro. The receptors were sampled from a human donor who had recovered from COVID-19. Each CDR3 is given with its conserved first and last residue. Fields, in order: clone size, D gene, V gene, J gene, CDR3 protein, CDR3 DNA. A D gene is named only where the DNA matches it firmly. Size is stated for part of the rows, as once, few or many counts, or as a class when the clone is expanded.

>-|-|TRBV29-1|TRBJ2-3
CSVEGSGSDTQYF
TGCAGCGTTGAAGGGTCAGGATCAGATACGCAGTATTTT
>-|-|TRBV20-1|TRBJ1-4
CSARVPGREGEKLFF
TGCAGTGCTAGAGTACCGGGACGAGAGGGAGAAAAACTGTTTTTT
>-|-|TRBV24-1|TRBJ2-1
CATSDRWTVYNEQFF
TGTGCCACCAGTGATAGATGGACAGTCTACAATGAGCAGTTCTTC
>-|-|TRBV19|TRBJ2-6
CASSITGSNVLTF
TGTGCCAGTAGTATTACCGGGTCCAACGTCCTGACTTTC
>-|TRBD2|TRBV6-4|TRBJ2-1
CASSDQPTGLPAKFF
TGTGCCAGCAGTGACCAACCAACGGGACTACCAGCAAAGTTCTTC
>few|TRBD1|TRBV28|TRBJ1-2
CASSLTGVGYTF
TGTGCCAGCAGTTTGACAGGGGTTGGCTACACCTTC
>-|-|TRBV10-3|TRBJ2-7
CAITQRFTGGEQYF
TGTGCCATCACCCAACGGTTCACCGGGGGCGAGCAGTACTTC
>-|TRBD1|TRBV11-2|TRBJ1-3
CASSLYPGTGTGNTIYF
TGTGCCAGCAGCTTGTATCCCGGGACAGGGACTGGAAACACCATATATTTT
>-|-|TRBV30|TRBJ2-7
CAWNVGSYEQYF
TGTGCCTGGAACGTCGGCTCCTACGAGCAGTACTTC
>-|TRBD1|TRBV27|TRBJ2-2
CASATGQLTGELFF
TGTGCCAGTGCCACGGGACAGCTCACCGGGGAGCTGTTTTTT
>-|TRBD1|TRBV27|TRBJ2-2
CASSSRTGWELFF
TGTGCCAGCAGTTCCCGGACAGGCTGGGAGCTGTTTTTT
>-|-|TRBV20-1|TRBJ2-5
CSVFGDRRKTQYF
TGCAGTGTTTTTGGGGATAGGAGGAAGACCCAGTACTTC
>-|TRBD1|TRBV2|TRBJ2-7
CASSEVDRVKYGEQYF
TGTGCCAGCAGTGAAGTTGACAGGGTCAAGTACGGCGAGCAGTACTTC
>-|TRBD2|TRBV27|TRBJ2-1
CASSFLPSGRTNEQFF
TGTGCCAGCAGTTTCCTTCCTAGCGGGAGGACCAATGAGCAGTTCTTC
>-|-|TRBV25-1|TRBJ2-7
CASRDSSYEQYF
TGTGCCAGCAGGGACAGCTCCTACGAGCAGTACTTC
>-|-|TRBV24-1|TRBJ1-1
CATSAPGDGAFF
TGTGCCACCAGTGCCCCAGGAGATGGGGCTTTCTTT
>few|TRBD2|TRBV6-5|TRBJ2-3
CASSYTSGPTDTQYF
TGTGCCAGCAGTTACACTAGCGGACCCACAGATACGCAGTATTTT
>-|-|TRBV20-1|TRBJ1-2
CSAPKGSRGTGNGYTF
TGCAGTGCTCCCAAGGGGTCTCGGGGAACGGGAAATGGCTACACCTTC
>-|-|TRBV30|TRBJ1-5
CAWSHDLGNQPQHF
TGTGCCTGGAGTCACGATCTCGGCAATCAGCCCCAGCATTTT
>-|-|TRBV3-1|TRBJ2-5
CASSLRTARETQYF
TGTGCCAGCAGCCTAAGAACCGCTAGGGAGACCCAGTACTTC
>few|-|TRBV15|TRBJ1-5
CATSRDPGGNQPQHF
TGTGCCACCAGCAGAGACCCGGGGGGCAATCAGCCCCAGCATTTT
>-|-|TRBV20-1|TRBJ2-1
CSASYQGRNEQFF
TGCAGTGCTAGTTATCAGGGGCGTAATGAGCAGTTCTTC
>once|TRBD1|TRBV7-9|TRBJ1-6
CASSLALIRDRSSYNSPLHF
TGTGCCAGCAGCTTAGCGCTAATCCGGGACAGGAGCTCCTATAATTCACCCCTCCACTTT
>-|TRBD1|TRBV11-2|TRBJ2-7
CASSLTGVSYEQYF
TGTGCCAGCAGCTTGACAGGGGTTTCCTACGAGCAGTACTTC
>-|TRBD2|TRBV27|TRBJ2-7
CASSGRGLAGANYEQYF
TGTGCCAGCAGTGGCCGGGGGCTAGCGGGAGCCAACTACGAGCAGTACTTC
>-|-|TRBV7-8|TRBJ2-1
CASSLRLPYNEQFF
TGTGCCAGCAGCTTAAGACTGCCCTACAATGAGCAGTTCTTC
>-|TRBD1|TRBV7-3|TRBJ2-1
CASSLGQANEQFF
TGTGCCAGCAGCTTGGGACAGGCGAATGAGCAGTTCTTC
>-|-|TRBV27|TRBJ1-6
CASSLLGHLNSLLHF
TGTGCCAGCAGCCTACTCGGACACCTCAATTCACTCCTCCACTTT
>-|TRBD1|TRBV6-2/TRBV6-3|TRBJ1-1
CASSYGRGTEAFF
TGTGCCAGCAGTTATGGCAGGGGGACTGAAGCTTTCTTT
>few|-|TRBV20-1|TRBJ2-7
CSALPPSYEQYF
TGCAGTGCCCTCCCCCCCTCCTACGAGCAGTACTTC
>few|TRBD1|TRBV4-1|TRBJ1-5
CASSHVDRVSNQPQHF
TGCGCCAGCAGCCACGTGGACAGGGTTAGCAATCAGCCCCAGCATTTT